Below are 5 T cell receptor beta chains sequenced from a single sample in a study of beta chain features in type 1 diabetes. General study findings and limits: Shorter TCRB CDR3s, moderately but significantly so, were found in Type 1 diabetes patients in all four CD4+ subsets.

The entirety of the isolated RNA underwent reverse transcription, so expressed TCRB transcripts were sequenced. Some clones are missing from TCRdb's copy, which holds only in-frame ones; the method was immunoSEQ multiplex PCR. The repertoire holds some 640,000 clones, with 11% to 15% as singletons. No antigen is known for these receptors. The specimen was naive CD4+ T cells from blood. These receptors came from a young man with type 1 diabetes.

The V call is TRBV18, the J call TRBJ1-1; D is unclear. This CDR3 comprises 16 residues. Germline values: CDR1 KGHSH, CDR2 LQKENI. V was shortened by 2 bases and J by 2 bases, with 15 bases between the two germline ends. The CDR3 protein is CASSPGTVTVNTEAFF. As DNA, the CDR3 is TGTGCCAGCTCACCAGGTACGGTCACTGTTAACACTGAAGCTTTCTTT.

This clone came up a few times. The chain has TRBV7-9 and TRBJ2-3; 7 bases are shared with TRBD1. Germline V CDR1 and CDR2: SEHNR, FQNEAQ (reference sequence). The V and J ends lost 5 bases and 6 bases, in that order; junction bases with no gene match: 8. The CDR3 has 14 amino acids. The CDR3 is CASSAGTARDTQYF. The DNA of the CDR3 is TGTGCCAGCAGCGCCGGGACAGCAAGGGATACGCAGTATTTT.

This clone was picked up a small number of times. The chain joins TRBV27 to TRBJ1-1, with 7 bases matching TRBD1. V was clipped by 7 bases and J by 4 bases; unmatched bases: 9. The CDR3 is 14 amino acids. The germline gives CDR1 MNHEY, CDR2 SMNVEV (reference sequence). The CDR3 DNA is TGTGCCAGCACCAGGAGTAGGGGGCTCACTGAAGCTTTCTTT. It yields the protein CASTRSRGLTEAFF.

V usage is TRBV18 and J usage is TRBJ2-3; 8 nucleotides match TRBD2. The ends lost 5 bases at V and 2 bases at J; junction bases unmatched: 6. The CDR3 is 15 residues long. Germline V lookup: CDR1 KGHSH, CDR2 LQKENI. The CDR3 DNA is TGTGCCAGCTCAGCGCGGGGGGCCGACACAGATACGCAGTATTTT. Protein product: CASSARGADTDTQYF.

This clone was observed a few times. V usage is TRBV6-6 and J usage is TRBJ1-1; 7 nucleotides line up with TRBD1. The junction had 7 bases not matched to a gene; V was cut back by 0 bases and J by 6 bases. Per germline, CDR1 MNHNY and CDR2 SVGAGI (reference sequence). The CDR3 runs to 15 residues. DNA of the CDR3: TGTGCCAGCAGTTACTCGCTGACAGGGCAGCCTGAAGCTTTCTTT. It is translated as CASSYSLTGQPEAFF.